What follows are 9 T cell receptor beta chains derived from one specimen sequenced in a study of blood T cell repertoires in COVID-19. Clones were read by immunoSEQ multiplex PCR, and TCRdb kept only the in-frame ones, dropping some. The data hold hundreds of thousands of clones, with approximately 90% observed a single time. The specimen sequenced was PBMCs or T cells enriched from blood (not recorded which). The receptors derive from a man in his thirties or forties who had recovered from COVID-19.

A few counts support this clone. The V call is TRBV29-1, the J call TRBJ1-2; 11 bases align to TRBD1. Germline V gene sequence: CDR1 SQVTM, CDR2 ANQGSEA. J lost 4 bases, V lost 3 bases, and 4 bases had no gene match. This CDR3 is built from 14 residues. The DNA for the CDR3 is TGCAGCGTTGAGGCTGGGACAGGGGGCTATGGCTACACCTTC. It encodes CSVEAGTGGYGYTF.

The J gene is TRBJ1-2, the V gene TRBV24-1, with 7 bases identical to TRBD1. The CDR3 totals 16 residues. Trimming cost V 2 bases and J 5 bases; bases outside gene matches: 10. Germline V gene sequence: CDR1 KGHDR, CDR2 SFDVKD. The CDR3 reads CATSDSPGTEKYGYTF. Here the CDR3 DNA reads TGTGCCACCAGTGATTCCCCCGGGACAGAGAAGTATGGCTACACCTTC.

The V gene is TRBV3-1 (or the pseudogene TRBV3-2), the J gene TRBJ2-3, with 8 bases identical to TRBD1. The CDR3 is 16 amino acids. Per germline, CDR1 LGHDT and CDR2 YNNKEL (reference sequence). The V segment lost 4 bases and the J segment 6 bases; nucleotides outside the gene matches: 12. This CDR3 is CASSRRPGQGKDTQYF. The CDR3 DNA is TGTGCCAGCAGCCGCAGGCCCGGACAGGGTAAGGATACGCAGTATTTT.

V gene TRBV5-1 combines with J gene TRBJ1-3, with TRBD1 as a possible D gene (5 bases). CDR1 is SGHRS and CDR2 is YFSETQ in the germline V gene. The CDR3 is 14 residues long. V lost 0 bases and J lost 3, with 7 bases in between. This chain's CDR3 is CASSLVGVGNTIYF. The CDR3 nucleotides are TGCGCCAGCAGCTTGGTAGGGGTTGGAAACACCATATATTTT. Full variable domain (missing parts from reference TRBV5-1 and TRBJ1-3): KAGVTQTPRYLIKTRGQQVTLSCSPISGHRSVSWYQQTPGQGLQFLFEYFSETQRNKGNFPGRFSGRQFSNSRSEMNVSTLELGDSALYLCASSLVGVGNTIYFGEGSWLTVV.

V is TRBV9 and J is TRBJ2-3; TRBD1 aligns across 7 bases. Losses at the gene ends were 4 bases for V and 2 bases for J; bases not matched to a gene: 7. CDR1 is SGDLS and CDR2 is YYNGEE in the germline V gene. The CDR3 covers 15 residues. CDR3 in amino acids: CASSRQGYVTDTQYF. The CDR3 DNA is TGTGCCAGCAGCAGACAGGGATACGTCACAGATACGCAGTATTTT.

V and J are TRBV15 and TRBJ1-1; maybe TRBD1 (5 bases). This CDR3 comprises 13 residues. In germline, CDR1 is LNHNV, CDR2 YYDKDF (reference sequence). V lost 0 bases and J 11 bases, leaving 13 bases between the germline ends. CDR3 loop: CATSRDGRGTAFF. The CDR3 bases are TGTGCCACCAGCAGAGATGGAAGGGGTACGGCTTTCTTT. The full variable domain, with the rest looked up from reference TRBV15 and TRBJ1-1, is DAMVIQNPRYQVTQFGKPVTLSCSQTLNHNVMYWYQQKSSQAPKLLFHYYDKDFNNEADTPDNFQSRRPNTSFCFLDIRSPGLGDTAMYLCATSRDGRGTAFFGQGTRLTVV.

V is TRBV19 and J is TRBJ2-3; 11 bases are a match to TRBD2. This CDR3 is built from 16 residues. Germline values: CDR1 LNHDA, CDR2 SQIVND (reference sequence). The trim removed 0 bases at V and 5 bases at J, leaving 4 bases unmatched. The CDR3 DNA is TGTGCCAGTAGTATAGATCTTACTAGCGGGAGAGATACGCAGTATTTT. This translates into CASSIDLTSGRDTQYF.

The V gene is TRBV7-2, the J gene TRBJ2-7, with D possibly matching TRBD1 (6 bases). V dropped 3 bases and J dropped 3 bases, with 12 bases sitting between them. The CDR3 is 14 residues long. Germline V gene sequence: CDR1 SGHTA, CDR2 FQGNSA. DNA of the CDR3: TGTGCCAGCAGCTTGACGACAGGAAACTACGAGCAGTACTTC. Translation: CASSLTTGNYEQYF.

The chain links TRBV29-1 to TRBJ1-1; no definite D call. There are 16 residues in the CDR3. Trimming took 8 bases from V and 0 from J, leaving 22 bases between them. The germline V gene encodes CDR1 SQVTM and CDR2 ANQGSEA. The chain's CDR3 is CSPLGTADILNTEAFF. The CDR3 DNA reads TGCAGCCCCCTCGGAACAGCCGATATATTGAACACTGAAGCTTTCTTT.